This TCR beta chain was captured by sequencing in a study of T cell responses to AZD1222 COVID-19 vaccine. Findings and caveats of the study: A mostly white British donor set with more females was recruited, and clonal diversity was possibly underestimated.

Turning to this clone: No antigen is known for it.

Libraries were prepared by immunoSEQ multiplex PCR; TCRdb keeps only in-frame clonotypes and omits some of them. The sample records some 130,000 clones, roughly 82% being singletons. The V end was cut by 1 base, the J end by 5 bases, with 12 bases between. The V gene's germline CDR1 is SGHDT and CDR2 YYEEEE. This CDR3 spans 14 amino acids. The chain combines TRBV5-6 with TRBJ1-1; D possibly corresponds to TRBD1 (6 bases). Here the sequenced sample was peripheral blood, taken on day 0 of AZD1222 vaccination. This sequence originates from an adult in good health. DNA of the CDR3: TGTGCCAGCAGCTTGCGGGGGGCTTGGACTGAAGCTTTCTTT. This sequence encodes CASSLRGAWTEAFF.